This paragraph covers one T cell receptor beta chain sequence. Its matching antigen is unknown. Unrecorded immune exposure was likely among donors, who were nominally healthy when sampled. The data were taken from a study of cytomegalovirus exposure and HLA in healthy donors. From germline, CDR1 is GTSNPN and CDR2 SVGIG (reference sequence). V was clipped by 2 bases and J by 8 bases; unmatched bases: 9. The CDR3 loop spans 14 amino acids. Vbeta (60) and Jbeta (13) primers were used in the PCR. The data were produced by immunoSEQ multiplex PCR, yet TCRdb's version contains in-frame clones alone and is incomplete. Among 65,000 to 100,000 clones listed, 60% to 80% were seen once. Study outcomes and limitations: Listed as cytomegalovirus-associated were 150 or so TCR beta chains. About 87% or about 30% of the time was how often most TCR beta V segments were productive, according to an earlier analysis. It was shown in a later analysis that HLA-associated TCR beta chains were more clonally expanded than other, equally common chains.

V usage is TRBV30 and J usage is TRBJ1-5; 7 bases align to TRBD1. Sequenced sample: PBMCs. The sequence derives from a female donor in good health and CMV-seronegative. The chain's CDR3 is CAWSPGQYVEPQHF. CDR3 coding DNA: TGTGCCTGGAGTCCGGGACAGTATGTAGAGCCCCAGCATTTT.